This is a list of T cell receptor beta chains from one sample in a study of blood T cells in healthy people across ages. MiXCR, applied by TCRdb to the 5' RACE reads, yields one record per CDR3 protein. The sample consists of more than 600,000 distinct CDR3 sequences, 25% of them appearing once. These same data were also listed under a study on T cells of mothers and their children.

The specimen was blood. The receptors come from a boy between 10 and 17 years old in good health. CDR3s include the opening cysteine and the closing phenylalanine or tryptophan. A D gene is named only where the DNA matches it firmly. The size field is filled for only some rows; it gives once, few, many or a size class.

V gene	clone size	D gene	J gene	CDR3 protein	CDR3 DNA
TRBV7-8	.	.	TRBJ2-3	CASSLGGTLGDTQYF	TGTGCCAGCAGCTTAGGGGGCACCCTGGGAGATACGCAGTATTTT
TRBV12-3/TRBV12-4	many	TRBD1	TRBJ1-4	CASTGGQALNEKLFF	TGTGCCAGCACCGGAGGACAGGCCCTTAATGAAAAACTGTTTTTT
TRBV4-2	.	.	TRBJ1-2	CASSPSVGADYGYTF	TGTGCCAGCAGCCCCTCGGTGGGAGCCGACTATGGCTACACCTTC
TRBV29-1	.	.	TRBJ1-3	CSASSISGNTIYF	TGCAGCGCCTCTTCCATCTCTGGAAACACCATATATTTT
TRBV6-5	.	.	TRBJ1-1	CASVATTVLNTEAFF	TGTGCCAGCGTAGCAACGACAGTGTTGAACACTGAAGCTTTCTTT
TRBV28	few	.	TRBJ2-7	CASSLEAEQYF	TGTGCCAGCAGTTTAGAGGCCGAGCAGTACTTC
TRBV29-1	few	.	TRBJ2-5	CSVGQGALSGRETQYF	TGCAGCGTTGGACAAGGCGCGTTGTCGGGTCGGGAGACCCAGTACTTC
TRBV29-1	.	.	TRBJ2-5	CSVEEITHVGGETQYF	TGCAGCGTTGAAGAAATAACTCACGTGGGAGGAGAGACCCAGTACTTC
TRBV24-1	.	.	TRBJ2-3	CATSDFATQYF	TGTGCCACCAGTGATTTTGCTACGCAGTATTTT
TRBV20-1	.	TRBD2	TRBJ2-3	CSAREASGLGGTQYF	TGCAGTGCTAGAGAGGCTAGCGGGCTCGGGGGTACGCAGTATTTT
TRBV4-1	.	.	TRBJ1-4	CASSLILNEKLFF	TGCGCCAGCAGTCTGATCCTTAATGAAAAACTGTTTTTT
TRBV3-1	few	TRBD1	TRBJ1-2	CASSQQGQPNYGYTF	TGTGCCAGCAGCCAACAGGGACAGCCTAACTATGGCTACACCTTC
TRBV12-5	.	.	TRBJ2-7	CASGQESLATGEQYF	TGTGCTAGTGGCCAGGAAAGTTTGGCGACGGGGGAGCAGTACTTC
TRBV6-6	few	.	TRBJ1-1	CASTQPKRAFF	TGTGCCAGCACCCAGCCAAAGCGAGCTTTCTTT
TRBV14	many	.	TRBJ2-1	CASSQKLEGNEQFF	TGTGCCAGCAGCCAAAAACTAGAGGGCAATGAGCAGTTCTTC
TRBV7-9	few	.	TRBJ1-4	CASSPDRNEKLFF	TGTGCCAGCAGCCCGGACAGAAATGAAAAACTGTTTTTT
TRBV4-1	.	TRBD2	TRBJ2-1	CASRLLAGVVNEQFF	TGCGCCAGCAGGTTACTAGCGGGAGTAGTCAATGAGCAGTTCTTC
TRBV6-1	.	.	TRBJ2-5	CASFGGALKETQYF	TGTGCCAGCTTCGGAGGGGCGCTGAAGGAGACCCAGTACTTC
TRBV20-1	few	.	TRBJ2-2	CSARDPRGGGELFF	TGCAGTGCTAGAGATCCCAGGGGAGGCGGGGAGCTGTTTTTT
TRBV29-1	few	TRBD2	TRBJ2-5	CSVVGDYQGTQYF	TGCAGCGTTGTTGGGGACTACCAAGGGACCCAGTACTTC
TRBV27	.	TRBD1	TRBJ2-2	CASSWDSSTNTGELFF	TGTGCCAGCAGTTGGGACAGCAGTACGAACACCGGGGAGCTGTTTTTT
TRBV9	few	.	TRBJ1-1	CASSVDGLGGNTEAFF	TGTGCCAGCAGCGTAGATGGGCTGGGGGGGAACACTGAAGCTTTCTTT
TRBV24-1	.	TRBD2	TRBJ2-1	CATSGGRGWDEQFF	TGTGCCACCAGTGGCGGGAGAGGTTGGGATGAGCAGTTCTTC
TRBV28	few	TRBD1	TRBJ2-1	CASNPGTEDNEQFF	TGTGCCAGCAATCCCGGGACAGAAGACAATGAGCAGTTCTTC
TRBV2	.	TRBD1	TRBJ2-7	CASSDEGGLHEQYF	TGTGCCAGCAGTGACGAAGGGGGCTTGCACGAGCAGTACTTC
TRBV7-2	many	.	TRBJ2-5	CASSPRVQETQYF	TGTGCCAGCAGCCCGAGAGTCCAAGAGACCCAGTACTTC
TRBV7-2	few	.	TRBJ2-6	CASSSQLSGANVLTF	TGTGCCAGCAGCTCGCAACTCTCTGGGGCCAACGTCCTGACTTTC
TRBV9	.	TRBD1	TRBJ2-7	CASSGSGGGYEQYF	TGTGCCAGCAGCGGGTCAGGGGGCGGCTACGAGCAGTACTTC
TRBV11-2	.	TRBD2	TRBJ2-3	CASSPRAGGTDTQYF	TGTGCCAGCAGCCCTCGGGCGGGGGGCACAGATACGCAGTATTTT
TRBV7-2	.	.	TRBJ1-2	CASSLGGSHRDYGYTF	TGTGCCAGCAGCTTAGGCGGCTCTCACAGGGACTATGGCTACACCTTC
TRBV4-3	few	TRBD2	TRBJ2-3	CASSQVAGGYADMQYF	TGCGCCAGCAGCCAAGTTGCGGGGGGATACGCAGATATGCAGTATTTT
TRBV2	.	TRBD1	TRBJ2-2	CASKDRGNTGELFF	TGTGCCAGCAAGGACAGGGGGAACACCGGGGAGCTATTTTTT
TRBV7-2	.	TRBD1	TRBJ1-6	CASSAAGTATNSPLHF	TGTGCCAGCAGCGCCGCCGGGACAGCAACTAATTCACCCCTCCACTTT
TRBV6-6	few	.	TRBJ2-5	CASSPLEGEETQYF	TGTGCCAGCAGTCCTCTAGAGGGAGAGGAGACCCAGTACTTC
TRBV4-2	.	TRBD2	TRBJ2-7	CASSQTSGGPYEQYF	TGTGCCAGCAGCCAGACTAGCGGGGGCCCCTACGAGCAGTACTTC
TRBV6-5	.	TRBD2	TRBJ2-3	CASSYSTLRLAGRSTDTQYF	TGTGCCAGCAGTTACTCGACGCTGCGACTAGCGGGGAGGAGCACAGATACGCAGTATTTT
TRBV29-1	.	.	TRBJ2-3	CSANSPGHRTDTQYF	TGCAGCGCCAATTCACCGGGACACAGGACAGATACGCAGTATTTT
TRBV20-1	.	.	TRBJ2-3	CSAPEGSSTDTQYF	TGCAGTGCCCCCGAGGGGAGTAGCACAGATACGCAGTATTTT
TRBV6-5	.	.	TRBJ2-5	CASSRGAVKETQYF	TGTGCCAGCAGTCGGGGAGCGGTGAAAGAGACCCAGTACTTC
TRBV12-3/TRBV12-4	many	.	TRBJ2-1	CASSFSGEQFF	TGTGCCAGCAGTTTTTCCGGAGAGCAGTTCTTC
TRBV6-5	.	.	TRBJ1-2	CASSYSAGGYGYTF	TGTGCCAGCAGTTACTCGGCGGGTGGCTATGGCTACACCTTC